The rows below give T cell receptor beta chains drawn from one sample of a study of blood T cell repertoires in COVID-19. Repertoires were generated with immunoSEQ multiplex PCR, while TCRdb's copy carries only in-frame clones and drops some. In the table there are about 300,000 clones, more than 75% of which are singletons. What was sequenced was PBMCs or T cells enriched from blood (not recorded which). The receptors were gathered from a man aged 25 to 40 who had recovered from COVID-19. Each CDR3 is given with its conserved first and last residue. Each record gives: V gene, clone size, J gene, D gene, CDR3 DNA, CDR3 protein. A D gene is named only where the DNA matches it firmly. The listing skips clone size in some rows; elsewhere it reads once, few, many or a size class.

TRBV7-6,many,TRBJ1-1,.,TGTGCCAGCAGCCCCCAGCCGGGCACTGAAGCTTTCTTT,CASSPQPGTEAFF
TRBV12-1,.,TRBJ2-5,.,TGTGCCAGCAGCTTTGTAGGCAGGGGGCGGCCCCAAGAGACCCAGTACTTC,CASSFVGRGRPQETQYF
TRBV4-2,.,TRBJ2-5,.,TGTGCCAGCAGCCTATACTCCGGGTCACAAGAACAAGAGACCCAGTACTTC,CASSLYSGSQEQETQYF
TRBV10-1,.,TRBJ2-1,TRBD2,TGCGCCAGCACCAGACTAGCGGGAGGACTGCTGTTCTTC,CASTRLAGGLLFF
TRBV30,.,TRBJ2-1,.,TGTGCCCGTGCTAGGCAGGGGATAGGCAATGAGCAGTTCTTC,CARARQGIGNEQFF
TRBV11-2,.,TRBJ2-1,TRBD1,TGTGCCAGCAGCTTAATAAGGACAGGGGGGTCCTACAATGAGCAGTTCTTC,CASSLIRTGGSYNEQFF
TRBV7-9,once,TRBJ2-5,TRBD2,TGTGCCAGCAGCTTGGGACTAGCGGCCCAAGAGACCCAGTACTTC,CASSLGLAAQETQYF
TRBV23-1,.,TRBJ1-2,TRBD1,TGCGCCAGCAGTCAATCGCTCTTCCGGGACAGGGCAGATCGCAACTATGGCTACACCTTC,CASSQSLFRDRADRNYGYTF
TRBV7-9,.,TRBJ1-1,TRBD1,TGTGCCAGCAGCTTGGGACAGGGCCGGGCTTTCTTT,CASSLGQGRAFF
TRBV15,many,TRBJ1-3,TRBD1,TGTGCCACCAGCCTTTTAACAGGGGGGATTGGAAACACCATATATTTT,CATSLLTGGIGNTIYF
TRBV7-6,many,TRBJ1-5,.,TGTGCCAGCAGCTTATTCAGCGCCAGAAACAATCAGCCCCAGCATTTT,CASSLFSARNNQPQHF
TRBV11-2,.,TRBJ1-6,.,TGTGCCAGCAGCTTCCCCCAGGAGGGTATCACCTATAATTCACCCCTCCACTTT,CASSFPQEGITYNSPLHF
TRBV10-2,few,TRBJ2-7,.,TGCGCCAGCAGCCGGGACACTTCCTACGAGCAGTACTTC,CASSRDTSYEQYF
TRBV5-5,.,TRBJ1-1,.,TGTGCCAGCAGCTTGGAGGGGGTAGGGGGAGCTTTCTTT,CASSLEGVGGAFF
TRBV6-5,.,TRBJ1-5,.,TGTGCCAGCAGTTACCCCGGGGCAGGGGACGATCAGCCCCAGCATTTT,CASSYPGAGDDQPQHF
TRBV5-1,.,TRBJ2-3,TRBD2,TGCGCCACCACATCGGGGGGGGCGGAAGATACGCAGTATTTT,CATTSGGAEDTQYF
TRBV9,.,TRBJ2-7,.,TGTGCCAGCAGCCTCACTTACGAGCAGTACTTC,CASSLTYEQYF
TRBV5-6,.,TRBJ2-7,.,TGTGCCAGCAGCTCCGGGACACTAGAGCAGTACTTC,CASSSGTLEQYF